Following are 14 T cell receptor beta chains from one sample sequenced in a study of tumor and adjacent non-tumor tissue in lung cancer. Three rounds of nested PCR, following a modified ARM-PCR protocol, produced the TCRbeta library. TCRdb re-called the multiplex PCR reads through MiXCR, storing one row per CDR3 protein. This table has fewer than 120,000 distinct CDR3 sequences, approximately 84% appearing once. The template was RNA from unsorted bulk tissue. Sequenced material: lung tumor tissue. The receptors stem from a man between 70 and 80 years old with non-small cell lung cancer.

This clonotype was found once. The junction shows a germline mismatch at one end, possibly a read error. The chain is built from TRBV5-1 and TRBJ2-7; a weak D match, TRBD1 (5 bases). The CDR3 is made up of 12 amino acids. CDR1 and CDR2 from the germline V gene are SGHRS and YFSETQ. CDR3 in DNA: TGCGCCAGCAGCTCGGACACCTACGAGCAGCATTTC. It is translated as CASSSDTYEQHF.

In the case of this clonotype: One junction end disagrees with the germline gene, perhaps due to a read error. The chain carries TRBV12-3 or TRBV12-4 and TRBJ1-6, with D perhaps matching TRBD1 (5 bases). CDR3 length: 14 residues. The CDR3 region has the DNA TGTGTCAGCAGTTTGGGCTCAGGGAATTCACCCCTCCATTTT. This codes for CVSSLGSGNSPLHF.

On this clonotype itself: A read error is possible here, since a much larger clone lies one base away. The chain is built from TRBV2 and TRBJ2-1, with 9 bases fitting TRBD2. Germline values: CDR1 SNHLY, CDR2 FYNNEI. The length of the CDR3 is 14 residues. The CDR3, as DNA: TGTGCCAGCACTTGGACTAGCGCCTACAATGAGCATTTCTTC. Translation: CASTWTSAYNEHFF.

In regard to this clonotype: The junction differs from germline at one of its ends, possibly a read error. The gene calls are TRBV28 and TRBJ2-6; the D is unclear. Germline loops: CDR1 MDHEN, CDR2 SYDVKM. This CDR3 contains 14 residues. CDR3 DNA sequence: TGTGCCAGCAGTCCTCCAGCTGCGGCCAACATCCTGACATTC. It is translated as CASSPPAAANILTF.

The chain uses TRBV29-1 and TRBJ1-2; TRBD1 matches at 8 bases. Germline V CDR1 and CDR2: SQVTM, ANQGSEA. There are 14 residues in the CDR3. The CDR3 sequence: CSAKPPGQDSGYTF. CDR3 bases: TGCAGTGCAAAACCTCCGGGACAGGATTCAGGCTACACCTTC.

Details on this clonotype: Its ends do not fully match the called genes, so a read error is possible. The chain combines TRBV11-2 with TRBJ2-3, with D tentatively TRBD2 (5 bases). Germline CDR1 is SGHAT and CDR2 is FQNNGV. This CDR3 spans 13 amino acids. Here the CDR3 DNA reads TGTGCCAGCAGCGGACTGACAAAGTGGACGCATTATTTT. It encodes CASSGLTKWTHYF.

This clonotype was recorded many times. V usage is TRBV5-4 and J usage is TRBJ2-1; tentative D call: TRBD1 (5 bases). The V and J ends lost 1 base and 0 bases respectively, with 14 bases between them. CDR3 length equals 17 residues. Germline V CDR1 and CDR2: SGHNT, YYREEE (reference sequence). The CDR3 nucleotides are TGTGCCAGCAGCTTGCTCCTTGGGGCAGACTCCTACAATGAGCAGTTCTTC. Amino acid sequence: CASSLLLGADSYNEQFF.

Comment on this clonotype: An end of the junction differs from the germline gene, which may be a read error. This chain links TRBV6-6 with TRBJ1-5, with TRBD1 matching 7 bases. This CDR3 is 18 amino acids long. The germline V gene encodes CDR1 MNHNY and CDR2 SVGAGI (reference sequence). The CDR3 region is CASTYFWWGQNSNQLQHF. The CDR3 region has the DNA TGTGCCAGCACTTACTTCTGGTGGGGACAGAATAGCAATCAGCTCCAGCATTTT.

This clonotype has only one observation. V and J are TRBV4-1 and TRBJ1-1, with D possibly TRBD1 on 6 matching bases. Germline values: CDR1 MGHRA, CDR2 YSYEKL. The CDR3 contains 13 residues. CDR3: CTISHGGQTEAFF. CDR3 in DNA: TGCACCATCAGCCATGGGGGGCAAACTGAAGCTTTCTTT.

This chain joins TRBV12-3 or TRBV12-4 and TRBJ1-3; tentative D call: TRBD1 (6 bases). The CDR3 totals 18 residues. Trimming removed 5 bases from V and 4 bases from J, with 24 bases in between. The DNA for the CDR3 is TGTGCCAGCAGTCATCCCGGGACATGGATTGGCTCAGGAAACACCATATATTTT. Its protein product is CASSHPGTWIGSGNTIYF.

This clonotype was found a few times. The conserved final phenylalanine or tryptophan is absent from the CDR3, which likely points to a read error. The chain carries TRBV18 and TRBJ1-3; the match to TRBD1 covers 9 bases. Germline V gives CDR1 KGHSH, CDR2 LQKENI. The CDR3 loop spans 16 amino acids. With 4 bases clipped from V and 1 base from J, the junction kept 5 bases outside the gene matches. The CDR3 loop reads CASSQVGQGSGNTIYS. The CDR3 DNA reads TGTGCCAGCTCACAAGTGGGACAGGGATCTGGAAACACCATATATTCT.

Regarding this clonotype: Germline and junction disagree at one end, which may indicate a read error. The rearrangement links TRBV6-6 to TRBJ2-3; tentative D call: TRBD1 (5 bases). The CDR3 covers 15 residues. CDR1 and CDR2 (germline): MNHNY, SVGAGI (reference sequence). CDR3 nucleotide sequence: TGTGCCAGCAGTTACCGGCAGGGCAGGGAAGATAGGCAGTATTTT. It translates to CASSYRQGREDRQYF.

With respect to this clonotype: A much larger clone lies one base from this, so it may be a read error. The gene calls are TRBV19 and TRBJ1-5; D gene uncertain. CDR3 length: 13 residues. Looked up from germline, CDR1 is LNHDA and CDR2 is SQIVND (reference sequence). The CDR3 reads CASSIDPGQPQLF. The CDR3 DNA reads TGTGCCAGTAGTATAGATCCGGGTCAGCCCCAGCTTTTT. The variable domain in full, with the rest retrieved from reference TRBV19 and TRBJ1-5, is DGGITQSPKYLFRKEGQNVTLSCEQNLNHDAMYWYRQDPGQGLRLIYYSQIVNDFQKGDIAEGYSVSREKKESFPLTVTSAQKNPTAFYLCASSIDPGQPQLFGDGTRLSIL.

In the case of this clonotype: An end of the junction does not agree with germline; a read error may underlie this. The rearrangement joins TRBV6-2 or TRBV6-3 to TRBJ2-7; 11 bases line up with TRBD2. CDR3 length equals 14 residues. Looked up from germline, CDR1 is MNHEY and CDR2 is SVGEGT. CDR3 sequence: CASNRGLAVYEQYF. The CDR3 DNA reads TGTGCCAGCAATCGGGGACTAGCGGTCTACGAGCAGTATTTC.